This T cell receptor (beta chain) was captured in a study of CD8 T cells in Susac syndrome. Across the study: Intravenous immunoglobulin alone or corticosteroids were being given to patients with Susac syndrome at blood draw, unless they were therapy-naive. Study-wide findings and caveats: Clonal expansion was absent from the CD4+ T cell repertoires in Susac syndrome.

Random hexamers served to reverse transcribe roughly 0.5 to 1 ug RNA. TCRdb used MiXCR to reprocess the immunoSEQ multiplex PCR reads, holding one entry per CDR3 protein. Counted here are roughly 190,000 distinct CDR3 sequences, about 91% occurring once; the ten biggest clones make up 0.085% to 0.1%. Germline V gene sequence: CDR1 SGHRS, CDR2 YFSETQ. V dropped 0 bases and J dropped 1 base, with 8 bases sitting between them. This CDR3 has 15 residues. A few counts support this clonotype. Its matching antigen is unknown. High-throughput TCR beta sequencing covered peripheral CD8+ and CD4+ T cells. V and J are TRBV5-1 and TRBJ1-5; no reliable D call. Sequenced sample: CD4+ T cells from PBMCs. The TCR sequence derives from a human donor with Susac syndrome. The DNA for the CDR3 is TGCGCCAGCAGCTTGGGAGGTTTAAGCAATCAGCCCCAGCATTTT. It specifies CASSLGGLSNQPQHF.